A single count supports the clone carrying this T cell receptor beta chain. V shed 0 bases and J shed 3 bases, with 6 bases lying between them. The CDR3 is 15 residues long. From germline, CDR1 is SGHDN and CDR2 FVKESK. The data were produced by immunoSEQ multiplex PCR, yet TCRdb's version contains in-frame clones alone and is incomplete. Among about 15,000 clones listed, 60% to 75% were seen once. The sample originates from a study of T cells after somatic rescue of genetic block. The material sequenced was peripheral blood mononuclear cells (PBMCs). The chain links TRBV14 to TRBJ1-6; D uncertain. The TCR originated in a man between 18 and 35 years old. Here the CDR3 reads CASSQEQHYNSPLHF. The CDR3 DNA sequence: TGTGCCAGCAGCCAAGAACAGCACTATAATTCACCCCTCCACTTT.